This entry describes one TCR beta chain. Its antigen target is currently unknown. The sample holds no much larger clone one base away, and base qualities are not on file. The receptor library was made with 5' RACE. The instrument was an Illumina HiSeq 2500. A second about 7 to 12 cycle PCR used a sample-barcoded 5' primer and a J-beta primer mix. A template-switch 5' adaptor carrying 12 random nucleotides introduced a unique molecular identifier onto each TCR beta cDNA molecule. At least 2.5 million CDR3-containing paired-end reads were obtained from each sample. First-strand cDNA synthesis was performed from all RNA using the Mint cDNA synthesis kit, with priming by a TRBC-specific oligonucleotide. All cDNA was treated with uracil-DNA glycosylase and then went through a first 18-cycle PCR with the universal primers M1SS and BC2_uni_R. As for the original processing: For normalization, 1 million high-quality reads were randomly selected from each sample, with every read carrying a distinct molecular identifier. Reads sharing molecular identifiers were discarded rather than binned into consensus sequences. MiTCR, set to a Q25 quality threshold and the strictest error-elimination algorithm, was used for CDR3 identification, clonotype clustering and error correction. A nonparametric unseen species model with Euler transformation was used to estimate a lower bound on total TCR beta diversity. In-frame beta chains were kept once TCRdb had trimmed the public reads at Q25 with fastp and called clones with MiXCR. Records with the same CDR3 protein are collapsed into one entry carrying the most frequent genes and DNA. TCRdb, not the original authors, processed these V and J calls. For this sample the table gives about 1.4 million distinct CDR3 sequences, of which approximately 59% were detected only once. The leading ten clones occupy under 8.5% of the sample.

A distance of 27 bases separates the germline ends of V and J, which lose 2 bases and 5 bases respectively. Based on the germline V gene, the CDR1 and CDR2 sequences are LGHNA and YNFKEQ. Including cysteine and phenylalanine, the CDR3 has 19 amino acids. Only CDR3 DNA remains: 57 bases, in frame from the first base. The record originates from a study of blood T cells in healthy people across ages (dated by TCRdb to the mid-2010s). About the full investigation: In model experiments, template switching captured about one uniquely barcoded TCR beta cDNA molecule for every two T cells. Using deep sequencing normalized with unique cDNA molecular identifiers, the study measured how TCR beta repertoire diversity changes with age. To avoid experimental bias, donors of different ages were randomly spread across the sequencing lanes. Four age groups were formed from the donors: young (average approximately 16 years), middle-aged (around 37), aged (approximately 60) and long-lived (less than 85). Two additional independent replicas of 1 million unique cDNA reads from the same blood draw were analyzed for two donors (one aged 18 to 30 and one aged 80 or older).

The paper as a whole reports these results and caveats: Observed TCR beta diversity correlated strongly with the percentage of naive T cells measured by flow cytometry. Observed TCR beta diversity per million T cells fell roughly linearly with age, and a significant reduction was already apparent by age around 40. Because donor CMV infection status was unknown, age-related changes in expanded clonotypes were potentially confounded. Bulk unsorted PBMC profiling prevented conclusive comparison of naive and antigen-experienced compartments. Compared with the aged group, the long-lived group had more naive CD4+ T cells, fewer expanded clones and increased TCR diversity, a pattern suggesting age selection. Estimates of total diversity based on one million sequenced T cells were regarded as lower bounds and as underestimates.

The 39 donors, aged about 6 to 100 years, were systemically healthy Caucasian individuals from Russia. Each donor gave ten milliliters of peripheral blood, drawn into EDTA-treated Vacutainer tubes. Ficoll-Paque density-gradient centrifugation was used to isolate PBMCs, with at least 7 million per sample. Trizol reagent was used to extract total RNA from the PBMCs, yielding at least 6 micrograms per sample. For every donor, an aliquot of PBMCs went through flow cytometry to measure the percentages of naive CD45RAhigh/CD27high T cells. Material for sequencing was blood. The chain uses TRBV4-2 and TRBJ1-2, and TRBD1 may be the D gene, going by 6 matching bases. The TCR sequence derives from a man aged 18 to 30 in good health. The sequenced DNA is TGTGCCAGCAGCCAACCACTCAATCGTCGTAGACAGGAGGGTTATGGCTACACCTTC. Protein translation: CASSQPLNRRRQEGYGYTF.